The 5 T cell receptor beta chains listed next were all sequenced from one sample in a study of T cells in localized non-small cell lung cancer. The protocol was immunoSEQ multiplex PCR, while the TCRdb copy is restricted to in-frame clones and leaves out a portion. The repertoire holds 45,000 or so clones, with 75% to 95% as singletons. Sequenced here: PBMCs, sampled before any cancer treatment. The receptor set was obtained from a woman aged 40-69 years with stage II lung adenocarcinoma.

The chain links TRBV27 to TRBJ1-1, with a tentative D call TRBD1 (5 bases). V lost 8 bases and J 1 base, leaving 14 bases between the germline ends. Germline CDR1 and CDR2: MNHEY and SMNVEV (reference sequence). CDR3 size: 14 residues. The CDR3 spells CASGFRGENTEAFF. Written as DNA, the CDR3 is TGTGCCAGCGGGTTCCGGGGGGAGAACACTGAAGCTTTCTTT.

The rearrangement uses TRBV28 and TRBJ2-7; TRBD1 matches 7 bases. J was trimmed by 4 bases and V by 5 bases; bases with no gene match: 11. Germline-derived CDR1 and CDR2 are MDHEN and SYDVKM. The CDR3 is 15 residues long. CDR3 sequence: CASSPPTGRRYEQYF. The CDR3 DNA follows: TGTGCCAGCAGTCCCCCGACAGGGCGTAGGTACGAGCAGTACTTC.

The V gene is TRBV18, the J gene TRBJ1-2, with TRBD1 matching 11 bases. Trimming took 1 base from V and 5 from J; bases not matched to a gene: 6. The CDR3 is made up of 16 amino acids. The germline CDR1 and CDR2 sequences are KGHSH and LQKENI. CDR3 in amino acids: CASSPRPGQGVYGYTF. CDR3 DNA: TGTGCCAGCTCACCACGACCGGGACAGGGGGTGTATGGCTACACCTTC.

The chain is built from TRBV6-5 and TRBJ1-1; 7 bases align to TRBD1. This CDR3 spans 13 amino acids. Germline V gives CDR1 MNHEY, CDR2 SVGAGI. With 6 bases clipped from V and 10 bases from J, the junction kept 11 bases outside the gene matches. CDR3 amino acids: CASSPGQAQGAFF. The CDR3 DNA is TGTGCCAGCAGCCCCGGACAGGCCCAGGGAGCTTTCTTT.

The gene calls are TRBV6-4 and TRBJ2-2, with TRBD1 identical over 9 bases. The CDR3 is made up of 15 amino acids. The germline V gene encodes CDR1 MRHNA and CDR2 SNTAGT. V lost 7 bases, J lost 4 bases, and 7 bases stayed unmatched. CDR3 sequence (DNA): TGTGCCAGCAAGAGCTGGACAGGGGCCACCGGGGAGCTGTTTTTT. Amino acid sequence: CASKSWTGATGELFF.